The entry below describes one T cell receptor (beta chain). Antigen specificity is unknown. The CDR3 is made up of 13 amino acids. Germline-derived CDR1 and CDR2 are LNHDA and SQIVND (reference sequence). The trim removed 6 bases at V and 5 bases at J, leaving 4 bases unmatched. The PCR used 60 Vbeta and 13 Jbeta primers. Generated by immunoSEQ multiplex PCR, the TCRdb table keeps only in-frame clones and is missing some. The repertoire has under 200,000 clones, roughly 80% of them found once; the top ten carry roughly 6%. The record originates from a study of cytomegalovirus exposure and HLA in healthy donors. Study-level points and caveats: After further analysis at a later stage, 16,951 TCR beta sequences were associated with HLA alleles at 0.05 false discovery rate. Later on, an analysis showed TCR association rates differing by HLA locus, with DRB1 the most and HLA-C the fewest.

The TCR comes from a man aged 35-49 years in good health and CMV-seropositive. The sample was PBMCs. The chain combines TRBV19 with TRBJ1-2; 9 nucleotides line up with TRBD1. The CDR3 nucleotides read TGTGCCAGTAGCTGGACAGGGGCGTATGGCTACACCTTC. Amino acids: CASSWTGAYGYTF. Full variable domain (rest looked up from reference TRBV19 and TRBJ1-2): DGGITQSPKYLFRKEGQNVTLSCEQNLNHDAMYWYRQDPGQGLRLIYYSQIVNDFQKGDIAEGYSVSREKKESFPLTVTSAQKNPTAFYLCASSWTGAYGYTFGSGTRLTVV.